This is a list of T cell receptor beta chains from one sample in a study of molecular identifiers for immune sequencing clone quantification. TCRdb ran MiXCR on the PCR reads and lists one entry per CDR3 protein. The repertoire holds 23,000 or so distinct CDR3 sequences, with 17% as singletons. Material for sequencing was naive CD8+ T cells from blood, with Jurkat cell RNA spiked in. Receptors originate from a human donor in good health. Some libraries in this study had Jurkat cell RNA spiked in. CDR3s include the opening cysteine and the closing phenylalanine or tryptophan. Each record gives: V gene, J gene, clone size, D gene, CDR3 protein, CDR3 DNA. The D gene is left open where the match is weak. Only some rows state a clone size, as once, few, many or a class for expanded clones.

V gene: TRBV9
J gene: TRBJ2-5
clone size: many
D gene: TRBD2
CDR3 protein: CASSVGSGVETQYF
CDR3 DNA: TGTGCCAGCAGCGTAGGCAGCGGGGTAGAGACCCAGTACTTC

V gene: TRBV7-9
J gene: TRBJ2-7
clone size: many
D gene: TRBD2
CDR3 protein: CASSAPLAGPTYEQYF
CDR3 DNA: TGTGCCAGCAGCGCCCCGCTAGCGGGTCCTACCTACGAGCAGTACTTC

V gene: TRBV7-2
J gene: TRBJ1-1
clone size: many
D gene: -
CDR3 protein: CASSLPPGTEAFF
CDR3 DNA: TGTGCCAGCAGCCTCCCCCCCGGGACTGAAGCTTTCTTT

V gene: TRBV14
J gene: TRBJ1-4
clone size: -
D gene: -
CDR3 protein: CVGSATGRQINEKLFF
CDR3 DNA: TGTGTCGGCAGCGCGACGGGACGGCAGATTAATGAAAAACTGTTTTTT

V gene: TRBV5-4
J gene: TRBJ2-7
clone size: -
D gene: -
CDR3 protein: CASSWGVGRGTYEQYF
CDR3 DNA: TGTGCCAGCAGCTGGGGGGTCGGGCGAGGAACCTACGAGCAGTACTTC

V gene: TRBV6-5
J gene: TRBJ2-2
clone size: many
D gene: -
CDR3 protein: CASGLARNTGELFF
CDR3 DNA: TGTGCCAGCGGTCTAGCTAGGAACACCGGGGAGCTGTTTTTT

V gene: TRBV7-2
J gene: TRBJ2-7
clone size: many
D gene: -
CDR3 protein: CASSLVPGLVEQYF
CDR3 DNA: TGTGCCAGCAGCTTAGTCCCTGGTCTCGTGGAGCAGTACTTC

V gene: TRBV7-9
J gene: TRBJ2-3
clone size: many
D gene: -
CDR3 protein: CASSLIHGANKERVSDTQYF
CDR3 DNA: TGTGCCAGCAGCTTAATCCATGGGGCGAATAAGGAGAGAGTCTCAGATACGCAGTATTTT

V gene: TRBV12-3/TRBV12-4
J gene: TRBJ1-1
clone size: many
D gene: TRBD1
CDR3 protein: CASSPTGRNTEAFF
CDR3 DNA: TGTGCCAGCAGTCCGACAGGGAGAAACACTGAAGCTTTCTTT

V gene: TRBV7-8
J gene: TRBJ2-7
clone size: many
D gene: -
CDR3 protein: CASSLEGSYDYEQYF
CDR3 DNA: TGTGCCAGCAGCTTAGAGGGGTCGTACGATTACGAGCAGTACTTC

V gene: TRBV28
J gene: TRBJ1-3
clone size: many
D gene: -
CDR3 protein: CASSLLREDTEGNTIYF
CDR3 DNA: TGTGCCAGCAGTTTATTGAGGGAGGACACAGAGGGAAACACCATATATTTT

V gene: TRBV19
J gene: TRBJ2-7
clone size: many
D gene: -
CDR3 protein: CASSPGLDYEQYF
CDR3 DNA: TGTGCCAGTAGTCCCGGCCTGGACTACGAGCAGTACTTC

V gene: TRBV28
J gene: TRBJ1-5
clone size: many
D gene: TRBD1
CDR3 protein: CASSLPGQGYSNQPQHF
CDR3 DNA: TGTGCCAGCAGTCTCCCGGGACAGGGTTATAGCAATCAGCCCCAGCATTTT

V gene: TRBV9
J gene: TRBJ2-3
clone size: -
D gene: TRBD2
CDR3 protein: CASSLDRTSGGTTDTQYF
CDR3 DNA: TGTGCCAGCAGCCTCGATAGGACTAGCGGGGGCACAACAGATACGCAGTATTTT

V gene: TRBV11-3
J gene: TRBJ2-1
clone size: many
D gene: -
CDR3 protein: CASSHRESSYNEQFF
CDR3 DNA: TGTGCCAGCAGCCACAGGGAGAGCTCCTACAATGAGCAGTTCTTC

V gene: TRBV3-1
J gene: TRBJ2-3
clone size: many
D gene: TRBD2
CDR3 protein: CASSQDWLAGADTQYF
CDR3 DNA: TGTGCCAGCAGCCAAGATTGGCTAGCGGGAGCAGATACGCAGTATTTT

V gene: TRBV9
J gene: TRBJ1-1
clone size: many
D gene: -
CDR3 protein: CASSVGRNTEAFF
CDR3 DNA: TGTGCCAGCAGCGTGGGAAGGAACACTGAAGCTTTCTTT

V gene: TRBV25-1
J gene: TRBJ2-3
clone size: many
D gene: TRBD2
CDR3 protein: CASSDLTSGLTDTQYF
CDR3 DNA: TGTGCCAGCAGTGACCTGACTAGCGGACTCACAGATACGCAGTATTTT

V gene: TRBV6-2/TRBV6-3
J gene: TRBJ1-1
clone size: many
D gene: -
CDR3 protein: CASSRTNTEAFF
CDR3 DNA: TGTGCCAGCTCGAGGACGAACACTGAAGCTTTCTTT

V gene: TRBV7-9
J gene: TRBJ1-5
clone size: medium-sized
D gene: TRBD1
CDR3 protein: CASSWTGEPQPQHF
CDR3 DNA: TGTGCCAGCAGCTGGACAGGGGAACCTCAGCCCCAGCATTTT

V gene: TRBV7-9
J gene: TRBJ1-4
clone size: many
D gene: -
CDR3 protein: CASSYISPNEKLFF
CDR3 DNA: TGTGCCAGCTCTTATATCTCCCCCAATGAAAAACTGTTTTTT

V gene: TRBV7-9
J gene: TRBJ1-3
clone size: many
D gene: TRBD1
CDR3 protein: CASSPRTGRIDTIYF
CDR3 DNA: TGTGCCAGCAGCCCCCGGACAGGGCGTATAGACACCATATATTTT

V gene: TRBV20-1
J gene: TRBJ1-1
clone size: -
D gene: -
CDR3 protein: CSAREEGGTEAFF
CDR3 DNA: TGCAGTGCTAGAGAGGAAGGGGGCACTGAAGCTTTCTTT

V gene: TRBV6-5
J gene: TRBJ1-2
clone size: -
D gene: -
CDR3 protein: CASRDRVYGYTF
CDR3 DNA: TGTGCCAGCAGGGACAGAGTCTATGGCTACACCTTC

V gene: TRBV7-3
J gene: TRBJ2-5
clone size: many
D gene: -
CDR3 protein: CASSLWVGETQYF
CDR3 DNA: TGTGCCAGCAGCTTATGGGTCGGGGAGACCCAGTACTTC

V gene: TRBV7-8
J gene: TRBJ2-4
clone size: many
D gene: TRBD2
CDR3 protein: CASSFLGGIAKNIQYF
CDR3 DNA: TGTGCCAGCAGCTTTCTGGGGGGGATAGCCAAAAACATTCAGTACTTC

V gene: TRBV19
J gene: TRBJ1-5
clone size: many
D gene: -
CDR3 protein: CASSILAGDQPQHF
CDR3 DNA: TGTGCCAGTAGTATTTTGGCAGGGGATCAGCCCCAGCATTTT

V gene: TRBV30
J gene: TRBJ2-1
clone size: many
D gene: -
CDR3 protein: CAWSPGNEQFF
CDR3 DNA: TGTGCCTGGAGCCCTGGCAATGAGCAGTTCTTC

V gene: TRBV20-1
J gene: TRBJ1-1
clone size: -
D gene: -
CDR3 protein: CATQGRGNTEAFF
CDR3 DNA: TGCGCAACTCAGGGGAGGGGGAACACTGAAGCTTTCTTT

V gene: TRBV4-2
J gene: TRBJ2-3
clone size: many
D gene: -
CDR3 protein: CASSQYGGGGTDTQYF
CDR3 DNA: TGTGCCAGCAGCCAATATGGCGGAGGGGGCACAGATACGCAGTATTTT

V gene: TRBV20-1
J gene: TRBJ2-1
clone size: many
D gene: TRBD2
CDR3 protein: CSASRRGTYNEQFF
CDR3 DNA: TGCAGTGCTAGCCGGCGGGGGACCTACAATGAGCAGTTCTTC

V gene: TRBV7-6
J gene: TRBJ2-5
clone size: medium-sized
D gene: -
CDR3 protein: CASSPETGRQETQYF
CDR3 DNA: TGTGCCAGCAGCCCCGAGACTGGACGCCAAGAGACCCAGTACTTC

V gene: TRBV2
J gene: TRBJ2-5
clone size: many
D gene: -
CDR3 protein: CASSEGLINQETQYF
CDR3 DNA: TGTGCCAGCAGTGAAGGGTTGATTAACCAAGAGACCCAGTACTTC

V gene: TRBV19
J gene: TRBJ2-3
clone size: -
D gene: TRBD2
CDR3 protein: CASSIVSGTADTQYF
CDR3 DNA: TGTGCCAGTAGTATCGTTAGCGGGACCGCCGATACGCAGTATTTT

V gene: TRBV30
J gene: TRBJ1-1
clone size: -
D gene: -
CDR3 protein: CAWRVDLEAFF
CDR3 DNA: TGTGCTTGGCGTGTGGACTTAGAAGCTTTCTTT

V gene: TRBV15
J gene: TRBJ1-1
clone size: -
D gene: -
CDR3 protein: CATSAGGPLIGTEAFF
CDR3 DNA: TGTGCCACCAGCGCCGGCGGGCCCCTTATTGGGACTGAAGCTTTCTTT

V gene: TRBV29-1
J gene: TRBJ2-5
clone size: many
D gene: -
CDR3 protein: CSVEDRTPSKTQYF
CDR3 DNA: TGCAGCGTTGAAGATCGTACCCCCTCTAAGACCCAGTACTTC

V gene: TRBV5-1
J gene: TRBJ2-7
clone size: many
D gene: -
CDR3 protein: CASSLPGSEEQYF
CDR3 DNA: TGCGCCAGCAGCTTGCCAGGGTCTGAGGAGCAGTACTTC

V gene: TRBV7-2
J gene: TRBJ2-3
clone size: medium-sized
D gene: -
CDR3 protein: CASSSRAPTSTDTQYF
CDR3 DNA: TGTGCCAGCAGTTCCAGGGCCCCGACAAGCACAGATACGCAGTATTTT

V gene: TRBV7-2
J gene: TRBJ1-5
clone size: many
D gene: -
CDR3 protein: CASSPWGNQPQHF
CDR3 DNA: TGTGCCAGCAGTCCGTGGGGCAATCAGCCCCAGCATTTT

V gene: TRBV7-9
J gene: TRBJ2-5
clone size: -
D gene: -
CDR3 protein: CASSLGQGPNQETQYF
CDR3 DNA: TGTGCCAGCAGCTTAGGGCAGGGACCGAACCAAGAGACCCAGTACTTC

V gene: TRBV2
J gene: TRBJ1-1
clone size: once
D gene: -
CDR3 protein: CASTENTEAFF
CDR3 DNA: TGTGCCAGCACTGAGAACACTGAAGCTTTCTTT

V gene: TRBV6-6
J gene: TRBJ1-5
clone size: many
D gene: -
CDR3 protein: CASTSPGYSNQPQHF
CDR3 DNA: TGTGCCAGCACCTCGCCCGGATATAGCAATCAGCCCCAGCATTTT

V gene: TRBV20-1
J gene: TRBJ1-5
clone size: many
D gene: TRBD1
CDR3 protein: CSARERDRGPYQPQHF
CDR3 DNA: TGCAGTGCTAGAGAAAGGGACAGGGGGCCTTATCAGCCCCAGCATTTT

V gene: TRBV4-3
J gene: TRBJ2-1
clone size: many
D gene: -
CDR3 protein: CASSQVGSYEQFF
CDR3 DNA: TGCGCCAGCAGCCAAGTTGGTAGCTATGAGCAGTTCTTC

V gene: TRBV7-2
J gene: TRBJ2-7
clone size: medium-sized
D gene: -
CDR3 protein: CASSLVQSRYSYEQYF
CDR3 DNA: TGTGCCAGCAGCTTAGTCCAGTCCCGTTACTCCTACGAGCAGTACTTC

V gene: TRBV21-1
J gene: TRBJ2-1
clone size: many
D gene: -
CDR3 protein: CASTASRGVYNEQFF
CDR3 DNA: TGTGCCAGCACCGCCTCTCGGGGGGTCTACAATGAGCAGTTCTTC

V gene: TRBV4-3
J gene: TRBJ1-6
clone size: many
D gene: -
CDR3 protein: CASSQNQGHSPNSPLHF
CDR3 DNA: TGCGCCAGCAGCCAAAACCAGGGCCACTCACCAAATTCACCCCTCCACTTT

V gene: TRBV11-2
J gene: TRBJ2-3
clone size: few
D gene: -
CDR3 protein: CAGSFNQGSAGDTQYF
CDR3 DNA: TGTGCCGGCAGCTTCAATCAGGGGTCAGCGGGAGATACGCAGTATTTT

V gene: TRBV19
J gene: TRBJ2-7
clone size: many
D gene: -
CDR3 protein: CASSMGGQAYEQYF
CDR3 DNA: TGTGCCAGTAGTATGGGCGGACAAGCCTACGAGCAGTACTTC

V gene: TRBV7-6
J gene: TRBJ2-1
clone size: -
D gene: -
CDR3 protein: CASSLVPNSYNEQLF
CDR3 DNA: TGTGCCAGCAGCTTAGTCCCAAACTCCTACAATGAGCAGCTCTTC

V gene: TRBV12-5
J gene: TRBJ2-5
clone size: many
D gene: TRBD2
CDR3 protein: CASGLATSGQETQYF
CDR3 DNA: TGTGCTAGTGGTTTGGCGACTAGCGGCCAAGAGACCCAGTACTTC

V gene: TRBV2
J gene: TRBJ1-3
clone size: many
D gene: -
CDR3 protein: CASDQPAGRIISGNTIYF
CDR3 DNA: TGTGCCAGCGATCAGCCTGCCGGACGGATCATCTCTGGAAACACCATATATTTT

V gene: TRBV7-9
J gene: TRBJ2-3
clone size: many
D gene: TRBD1
CDR3 protein: CASSLEQGEDTQYF
CDR3 DNA: TGTGCCAGCAGCTTAGAACAGGGGGAGGATACGCAGTATTTT

V gene: TRBV28
J gene: TRBJ2-7
clone size: medium-sized
D gene: -
CDR3 protein: CASSLRVNTYEQYF
CDR3 DNA: TGTGCCAGCAGTCTCCGGGTGAATACCTACGAGCAGTACTTC